One and the same sample provided the 12 T cell receptor beta chains below, sequenced in a study of blood T cell repertoires in COVID-19 (dated by TCRdb to 2018 to 2020). The library was generated by the immunoSEQ multiplex PCR assay. TCRdb mirrors the immuneACCESS table, restricted to in-frame sequences. Some clones are absent from its copies; in checked studies, under half trace to an unresolved V gene, and the reason for the others is unknown. The sample profile shows 180,000 or so clones; about 88% of them were found once. The ten largest make up 4.5% to 5% of the sample. The sequenced material came from peripheral blood. The receptors here all came from a woman older than 75 with acute or convalescent COVID-19.

The rearrangement joins TRBV7-2 to TRBJ2-7, with D perhaps matching TRBD1 (6 bases). The CDR3 runs to 14 residues. Germline assignment: CDR1 SGHTA and CDR2 FQGNSA. V dropped 5 bases and J dropped 4 bases, with 15 bases sitting between them. The DNA for the CDR3 is TGTGCCAGCAGCCTGATGGGGGCTTCTTACGAGCAGTACTTC. Encoded protein: CASSLMGASYEQYF.

The chain links TRBV6-5 to TRBJ2-5; the D gene is possibly TRBD1 (7 bases). With 2 bases removed from V and 5 bases from J, the gap between germline ends came to 15 bases. Germline CDR1 is MNHEY and CDR2 is SVGAGI. The CDR3 length is 15 residues. The CDR3 loop reads CASSYGLPGGETQYF. CDR3 in DNA: TGTGCCAGCAGTTACGGACTCCCAGGGGGGGAGACCCAGTACTTC.

This chain links TRBV2 with TRBJ1-6, with TRBD1 matching 12 bases. The J segment lost 7 bases and the V segment lost 1 base, leaving 8 bases of the junction unmatched. Germline lookup yields CDR1 SNHLY and CDR2 FYNNEI. The CDR3 length is 18 residues. The CDR3: CASSEVGQGASWNSPLHF. CDR3 DNA sequence: TGTGCCAGCAGTGAAGTGGGACAGGGGGCATCTTGGAATTCACCCCTCCACTTT.

This rearrangement joins TRBV24-1 to TRBJ1-5; 9 positions agree with TRBD1. The CDR3 is 16 residues long. V lost 4 bases to trimming and J lost 2 bases; unmatched junction nucleotides: 5. Germline V gene lookup returns CDR1 KGHDR and CDR2 SFDVKD. DNA for the CDR3: TGTGCCACCAGTGACCCCCGGACAGGGGGCAATCAGCCCCAGCATTTT. This encodes CATSDPRTGGNQPQHF.

In its sample, this clone was seen a few times. This chain links TRBV19 with TRBJ1-4, with 7 bases matching TRBD1. V was pared by 3 bases and J by 7 bases, with 11 bases of the junction left unmatched. This CDR3 has 16 amino acids. Germline CDR1 is LNHDA and CDR2 is SQIVND (reference sequence). Written as DNA, the CDR3 is TGTGCCAGTAGTATCATCCGACAGGGCATAGGTGAAAAACTGTTTTTT. Translation: CASSIIRQGIGEKLFF. Variable domain in full (rest from reference TRBV19 and TRBJ1-4): DGGITQSPKYLFRKEGQNVTLSCEQNLNHDAMYWYRQDPGQGLRLIYYSQIVNDFQKGDIAEGYSVSREKKESFPLTVTSAQKNPTAFYLCASSIIRQGIGEKLFFGSGTQLSVL.

V and J are TRBV4-1 and TRBJ1-1, with D possibly being TRBD1 (6 bases). Germline V lookup: CDR1 MGHRA, CDR2 YSYEKL. Between the trimmed V and J ends, which lost 4 bases and 1 base, there was a span of 13 bases. CDR3 size: 15 residues. The CDR3 sequence: CASSPRGDTNTEAFF. The CDR3 coding sequence is TGCGCCAGCAGCCCGCGGGGGGACACGAACACTGAAGCTTTCTTT.

The chain recombines TRBV7-2 with TRBJ1-5; D call uncertain. This CDR3 region has 17 residues. Looked up from germline, CDR1 is SGHTA and CDR2 is FQGNSA. V lost 5 bases and J lost 1, with 18 bases in between. CDR3 in amino acids: CASSASISVGSNQPQHF. Here the CDR3 DNA reads TGTGCCAGCAGCGCCTCTATATCAGTCGGGAGCAATCAGCCCCAGCATTTT. The variable domain in full, with the rest retrieved from reference TRBV7-2 and TRBJ1-5, is GAGVSQSPSNKVTEKGKDVELRCDPISGHTALYWYRQSLGQGLEFLIYFQGNSAPDKSGLPSDRFSAERTGGSVSTLTIQRTQQEDSAVYLCASSASISVGSNQPQHFGDGTRLSIL.

The CDR3 here is CASSPNGPGLAGGSEQYF. CDR3 coding DNA: TGTGCCAGCAGCCCAAATGGACCAGGACTAGCGGGAGGCAGCGAGCAGTACTTC. The rearrangement uses TRBV3-1 (or the pseudogene TRBV3-2) and TRBJ2-7; 14 bases align to TRBD2. After removal of 4 bases from V and 6 bases from J, the junction contained 14 bases not matched to a gene. CDR1 LGHDT and CDR2 YNNKEL come from the germline V gene (reference sequence). This CDR3 is 18 amino acids long.

This clone occurred once. The chain recombines TRBV19 with TRBJ1-2; 7 nucleotides agree with TRBD1. Germline values: CDR1 LNHDA, CDR2 SQIVND (reference sequence). Trimming removed 1 base from V and 6 bases from J; junction bases left unmatched: 5. The CDR3 loop spans 14 amino acids. The CDR3 protein is CASSIVGTAHGYTF. The CDR3, as DNA: TGTGCCAGTAGTATAGTCGGGACAGCTCATGGCTACACCTTC.

The chain has TRBV10-1 and TRBJ2-1; 12 nucleotides match TRBD1. This CDR3 spans 18 amino acids. V lost 0 bases, J lost 8 bases, and 11 bases stayed unmatched. Germline loops: CDR1 WNHNN, CDR2 SYGVQD (reference sequence). For the CDR3, the DNA is TGCGCCAGCAGTGAGTCGCGATATCGGGGACAGGGGGCGGATGAGCAGTTCTTC. It is translated as CASSESRYRGQGADEQFF.

This clone was counted once. This rearrangement joins TRBV3-1 (or the pseudogene TRBV3-2) to TRBJ2-1; TRBD1 is a possible D gene (5 bases). This CDR3 contains 12 residues. The V gene lost 4 bases and the J gene lost 8 bases, with 9 bases spanning the gap. The V gene's germline CDR1 is LGHDT and CDR2 YNNKEL (reference sequence). This CDR3 reads CASSLQGYEQFF. The CDR3 bases are TGTGCCAGCAGCCTTCAGGGATATGAGCAGTTCTTC.

V gene TRBV28 combines with J gene TRBJ2-3, with unresolved D. Germline V lookup: CDR1 MDHEN, CDR2 SYDVKM. Trimming shortened V by 7 bases and J by 6 bases, and 8 bases separated the two germline ends. The CDR3 has 11 residues. This chain's CDR3 is CASTLLDTQYF. The CDR3 DNA reads as TGTGCCAGCACCCTCTTGGATACGCAGTATTTT.